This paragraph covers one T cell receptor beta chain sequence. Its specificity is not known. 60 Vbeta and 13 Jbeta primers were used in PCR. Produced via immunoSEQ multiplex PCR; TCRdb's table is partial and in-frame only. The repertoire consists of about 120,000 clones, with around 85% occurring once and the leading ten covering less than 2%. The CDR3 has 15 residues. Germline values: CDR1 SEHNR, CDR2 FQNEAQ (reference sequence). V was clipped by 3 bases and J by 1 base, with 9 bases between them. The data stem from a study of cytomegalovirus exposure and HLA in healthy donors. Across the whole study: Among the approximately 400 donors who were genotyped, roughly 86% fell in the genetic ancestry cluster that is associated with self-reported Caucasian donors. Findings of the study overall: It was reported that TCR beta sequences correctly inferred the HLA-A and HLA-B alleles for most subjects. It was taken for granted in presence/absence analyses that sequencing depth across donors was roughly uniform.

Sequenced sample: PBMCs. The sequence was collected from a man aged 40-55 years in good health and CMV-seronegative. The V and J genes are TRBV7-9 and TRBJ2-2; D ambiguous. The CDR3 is CASSFLAGNTGELFF. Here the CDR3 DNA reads TGTGCCAGCAGCTTTCTGGCAGGGAACACCGGGGAGCTGTTTTTT.